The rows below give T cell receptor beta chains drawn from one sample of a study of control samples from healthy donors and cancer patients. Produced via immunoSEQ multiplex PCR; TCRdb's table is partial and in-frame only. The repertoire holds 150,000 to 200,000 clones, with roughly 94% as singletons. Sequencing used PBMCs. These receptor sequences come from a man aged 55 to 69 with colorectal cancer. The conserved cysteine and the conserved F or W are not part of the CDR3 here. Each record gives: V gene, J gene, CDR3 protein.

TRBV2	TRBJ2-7	ASSEASRLGEQY
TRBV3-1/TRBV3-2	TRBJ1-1	ASSQEGRLEAF
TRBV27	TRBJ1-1	ASSPPMGNTEAF
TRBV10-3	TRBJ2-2	AISDVGANTGELF
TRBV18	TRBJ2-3	ASSSVGGVADTQY
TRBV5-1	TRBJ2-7	ASSLGQNTYEQY
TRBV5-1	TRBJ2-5	ASRRAGQETQY
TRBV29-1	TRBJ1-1	SVHRTGETTEAF
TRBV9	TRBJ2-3	ASSGGYRPSSTDTQY
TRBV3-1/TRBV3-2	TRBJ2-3	ASSRRRGPVGDTQY
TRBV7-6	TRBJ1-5	ASSYRQGQPQH
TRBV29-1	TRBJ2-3	SASRGGTDTQY
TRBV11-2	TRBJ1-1	ASSQIGTGKTEAF
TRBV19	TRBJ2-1	ASSIFGGGRDEQF
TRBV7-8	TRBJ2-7	ASSTGTSGGAGEQY
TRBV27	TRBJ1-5	ASSSGTDSNQPQH
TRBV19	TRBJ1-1	ATDKGLQNTEAF
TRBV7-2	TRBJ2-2	ASSSQGGLLDAGELF
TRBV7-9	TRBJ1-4	ASSLRELPSEKLF
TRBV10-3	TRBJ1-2	AISGDGHNYGYT
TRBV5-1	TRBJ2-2	ASSLGQGSTGELF
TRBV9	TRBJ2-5	ASSVGGRDQETQY
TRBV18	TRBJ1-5	ASSPNEGSDQPQH
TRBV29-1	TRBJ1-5	SVNQGDQGAQH
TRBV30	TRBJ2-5	AWSKGAGGTVRETQY
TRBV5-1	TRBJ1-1	ASTLNSQGKEAF
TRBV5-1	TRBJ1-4	ASSPGRGKDEKLF
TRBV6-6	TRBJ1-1	ASTSKGVEAF
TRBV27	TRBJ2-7	ASHNRHEQY
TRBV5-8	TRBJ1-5	ASSLYGQPQH
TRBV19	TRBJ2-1	ASSNQGAGEQF
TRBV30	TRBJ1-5	AWRGPGRLNQPQH
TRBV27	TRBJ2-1	ASSWGGYEQF
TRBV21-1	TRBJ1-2	ASWDRGPHGYT
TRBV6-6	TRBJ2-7	ASSYRSYEQY
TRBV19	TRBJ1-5	ASSLPTGSSNQPQH
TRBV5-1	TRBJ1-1	ASRRDRAGAEAF
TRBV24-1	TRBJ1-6	ATSDLPQTGDNSPLH
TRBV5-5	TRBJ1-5	ASSLYPDSRFQPQH
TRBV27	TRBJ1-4	ASSLNPTREKLF
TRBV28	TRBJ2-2	ASSLGGFTGELF
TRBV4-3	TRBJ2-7	ASSQEPLSYEQY
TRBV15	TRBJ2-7	ATSRDRGPGSYEQY
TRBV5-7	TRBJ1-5	ASSLAGDSNQPQH
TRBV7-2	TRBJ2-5	ASSLRPGTGEGETQY
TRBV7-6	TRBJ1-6	ASSLSPGSYNSPLH
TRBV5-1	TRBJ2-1	ASRGAGSYNEQF
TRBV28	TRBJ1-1	ASSRTGNFNTEAF
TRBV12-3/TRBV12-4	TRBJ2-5	ASSFTVETQY
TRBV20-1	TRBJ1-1	SASPGTGHSEAF
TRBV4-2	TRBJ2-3	ASSPTGADTDTQY
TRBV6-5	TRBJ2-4	ASSYSTERNIQY
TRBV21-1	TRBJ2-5	ASSSRGAPETQY
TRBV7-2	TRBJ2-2	ASSFRGGADGELF
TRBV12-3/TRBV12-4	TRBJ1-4	ASSLGGKLF
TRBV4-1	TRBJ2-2	ASSPWDRPNTGELF
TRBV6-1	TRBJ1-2	ASRGVGYGYT
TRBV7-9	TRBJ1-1	ASSPGHNLNTEAF
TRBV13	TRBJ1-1	ASSLQGGTEAF